Listed below are T cell receptor beta chains from one sample, sequenced in a study of T-cell memory formation after mild COVID-19. In TCRdb, the 5' RACE reads were re-called with MiXCR into one record per CDR3 protein. Of fewer than 110,000 distinct CDR3 sequences in the sample, around 15% are singletons; the top ten hold 35% to 50%. Sequenced input: PBMCs or a T cell subset sorted from them (not recorded which). These receptors all come from a man aged 18 to 29 who had mild COVID-19 (a few samples of this study predate the infection). Cell type and time point are not known. The CDR3 runs from the conserved cysteine through the conserved F or W. D genes are given only for firm matches. The listing skips clone size in some rows; elsewhere it reads once, few, many or a size class.

J	D	V	size	DNA	CDR3
TRBJ2-2	NA	TRBV14	NA	TGTGCCAGCAGTCCGGACGGGTGGAACGGGGAGCTGTTTTTT	CASSPDGWNGELFF
TRBJ2-5	NA	TRBV6-4	NA	TGTGCCAGCAGTCCCTCGCCCCAAGAGACCCAGTACTTC	CASSPSPQETQYF
TRBJ2-1	TRBD2	TRBV4-1	NA	TGCGCCAGCAGCCAAGACCCGGGACTACCCTACAATGAGCAGTTCTTC	CASSQDPGLPYNEQFF
TRBJ2-1	NA	TRBV3-1	NA	TGTGCCAGCAGCCATGAAGACTACTCCTACAATGAGCAGTTCTTC	CASSHEDYSYNEQFF
TRBJ2-7	TRBD2	TRBV12-3/TRBV12-4	few	TGTGCCAGCAGTTTCCGACTAGCGGGAAGCTCCTACGAGCAGTACTTC	CASSFRLAGSSYEQYF
TRBJ2-2	NA	TRBV6-2/TRBV6-3	once	TGTGCCAGAATGCGGGGTGGGGACACCGGGGAGCTGTTTTTT	CARMRGGDTGELFF
TRBJ1-2	TRBD1	TRBV27	few	TGTGCCAGCAGTAATACAGGGGGCTGGGGTGGCTACACCTTC	CASSNTGGWGGYTF
TRBJ2-1	NA	TRBV3-1	many	TGTGCCAGCAGCCATTATACTATAGGGGAGGACTCCTACAATGAGCAGTTCTTC	CASSHYTIGEDSYNEQFF
TRBJ2-5	NA	TRBV15	few	TGTGCCACCAGCAGAGATCCAGGAGGAGAAAAGGGAGAGACCCAGTACTTC	CATSRDPGGEKGETQYF
TRBJ1-5	TRBD1	TRBV12-3/TRBV12-4	few	TGTGCCAGCAGCACGGACAGGGTCCAGCCCCAGCATTTT	CASSTDRVQPQHF
TRBJ2-2	NA	TRBV7-9	few	TGTGCCAGCAGTCCGACGGAGACCGGGGAGCTGTTTTTT	CASSPTETGELFF
TRBJ1-1	TRBD1	TRBV15	NA	TGTGCCACCAGCATCTGGGACAGCAGCGGGAGGATTGAAGCTTTCTTT	CATSIWDSSGRIEAFF
TRBJ2-3	NA	TRBV4-2	few	TGTGCCAGCAGCCCGTTAGCCGGGGGCAGCACAGATACGCAGTATTTT	CASSPLAGGSTDTQYF
TRBJ2-1	NA	TRBV7-9	few	TGTGCCAGCAGTGGCAAAGACAGGTCTGGGGGGCCCATTCGCAATGAGCAGTTCTTC	CASSGKDRSGGPIRNEQFF
TRBJ2-5	TRBD2	TRBV12-3/TRBV12-4	NA	TGTGCCAGCAGTCCCGGGGGGACCCAAGAGACCCAGTACTTC	CASSPGGTQETQYF
TRBJ2-1	NA	TRBV4-3	few	TGCGCCAGCAGCCAAGATGAAATCTCTAGGGATTACAATGAGCAGTTCTTC	CASSQDEISRDYNEQFF
TRBJ2-1	NA	TRBV20-1	few	TGCAGTGCTAGACCCAGCCTCGAGCAGTTCTTC	CSARPSLEQFF
TRBJ2-7	TRBD1	TRBV6-5	NA	TGTGCCAGCAGCGGGACAGCAGGAACCTACGAGCAGTACTTC	CASSGTAGTYEQYF
TRBJ2-3	TRBD2	TRBV5-6	NA	TGTGCCAGCAGCGAGATCACTAGCGGGGGCACAGATACGCAGTATTTT	CASSEITSGGTDTQYF
TRBJ2-2	TRBD2	TRBV28	many	TGTGCCAGCAGTTTATGCAGGCGGGGGAGCTGCACCGGGGAGCTGTTTTTT	CASSLCRRGSCTGELFF
TRBJ2-5	NA	TRBV5-6	few	TGTGCCAGCAGCTGGGGGGGGCCAGGGGAGACCCAGTACTTC	CASSWGGPGETQYF
TRBJ2-3	NA	TRBV12-3/TRBV12-4	NA	TGTGCCAGCAGCAAACCCCCCGGGAGCACTAGCACAGATACGCAGTATTTT	CASSKPPGSTSTDTQYF
TRBJ1-5	TRBD1	TRBV6-6	few	TGTGCCAGCAGTTACCCCAGGGACAGGCGATATAGCAATCAGCCCCAGCATTTT	CASSYPRDRRYSNQPQHF
TRBJ1-1	NA	TRBV4-2	many	TGTGCCAGCAGCCAAGGTGAGCAGGGGGAAGCTTTCTTT	CASSQGEQGEAFF
TRBJ1-3	NA	TRBV7-6	once	TGTGCCAGCAGCTTATGGGGTCCTGGAAACACCATATATTTT	CASSLWGPGNTIYF
TRBJ1-1	NA	TRBV2	medium-sized	TGTGCCAGCAGTGAGAGGAGGTACACTGAAGCTTTCTTT	CASSERRYTEAFF
TRBJ2-7	NA	TRBV6-2/TRBV6-3	NA	TGTGCCAGCAGTTACTCGGGCGGCAGACCCTACGAGCAGTACTTC	CASSYSGGRPYEQYF
TRBJ1-5	TRBD1	TRBV7-9	few	TGTGCCAGCAGCACGACAGGGGGCGCGTATCAGCCCCAGCATTTT	CASSTTGGAYQPQHF
TRBJ2-3	TRBD1	TRBV12-3/TRBV12-4	many	TGTGCCAGCAGTCTAATGGGACAGGGAGATACGCAGTATTTT	CASSLMGQGDTQYF
TRBJ1-1	NA	TRBV29-1	NA	TGCAGCATGCAGGGAATGAACACTGAAGCTTTCTTT	CSMQGMNTEAFF
TRBJ2-3	NA	TRBV7-9	NA	TGTGCCAGCAGCCTTACCCTCTACGAAGATACGCAGTATTTT	CASSLTLYEDTQYF
TRBJ1-1	TRBD1	TRBV11-1	few	TGTGCCAGCAGCTTAAGGGACAGACCAAACACTGAAGCTTTCTTT	CASSLRDRPNTEAFF
TRBJ1-5	NA	TRBV4-2	few	TGTGCCAGCAGCCAAGATCTTAGGAGTAATCAGCCCCAGCATTTT	CASSQDLRSNQPQHF
TRBJ2-5	TRBD1	TRBV29-1	many	TGCAGCGTTGGGACAGGGGGCGAGACCCAGTACTTC	CSVGTGGETQYF
TRBJ2-3	TRBD2	TRBV12-3/TRBV12-4	NA	TGTGCCAGCAGTTCTAGCGGGGTTTACACAGATACGCAGTATTTT	CASSSSGVYTDTQYF
TRBJ1-2	NA	TRBV6-5	NA	TGTGCCAGCAGGGGAGTCGGGTTCGGCTACACCTTC	CASRGVGFGYTF
TRBJ2-7	TRBD1	TRBV11-1	few	TGTGCCAGCAGCTTGAGGGGACAGACCTACGAGCAGTACTTC	CASSLRGQTYEQYF
TRBJ2-7	TRBD1	TRBV7-9	many	TGTGCCAGCAGTATCCGGGACAGGGCCTCCTACGAGCAGTACTTC	CASSIRDRASYEQYF
TRBJ1-3	NA	TRBV4-2	NA	TGTGCCAGCAGCCAAGAAGTAGCAGACTCTGGAAACACCATATATTTT	CASSQEVADSGNTIYF
TRBJ2-3	TRBD2	TRBV9	NA	TGTGCCAGCAGCGTAGAAAAGCGGGGGCCGTGGAATACGCAGTATTTT	CASSVEKRGPWNTQYF
TRBJ1-5	NA	TRBV27	NA	TGTGCCAGCACAGCAGGGTACAATCAGCCCCAGCATTTT	CASTAGYNQPQHF
TRBJ1-6	NA	TRBV6-6	NA	TGTGCCAGCAGTTACGGTCTAGGGTTGGCTCGGAATTCACCCCTCCACTTT	CASSYGLGLARNSPLHF
TRBJ1-5	NA	TRBV12-3/TRBV12-4	NA	TGTGCCAGCAGTTCCTCCGGGACCGGTAGTCATTTGCGCCCTCAACCCCAGCATTTT	CASSSSGTGSHLRPQPQHF
TRBJ2-2	NA	TRBV6-5	NA	TGTGCCAGCAGTTACTCGTTACCCGGGGAGCTGTTTTTT	CASSYSLPGELFF
TRBJ2-7	NA	TRBV15	NA	TGTGCCACCCGGTCTCGATGGGAGGACCGCGAGCAGTACTTC	CATRSRWEDREQYF
TRBJ2-2	TRBD2	TRBV4-3	many	TGCGCCAGCAGCCGTTCTAGCGGCCGGGAGCTGTTTTTT	CASSRSSGRELFF
TRBJ2-5	TRBD2	TRBV6-2/TRBV6-3	NA	TGTGCCAGCAACGAACTAGCGGATCAAGAGACCCAGTACTTC	CASNELADQETQYF
TRBJ2-7	NA	TRBV4-3	few	TGCGCCAGCAGCCAGAGGACCGGGGAAACCTACGAGCAGTACTTC	CASSQRTGETYEQYF
TRBJ2-3	TRBD2	TRBV7-3	NA	TGTGCCAGCAGCCCACTAGCGGGGTTGCCAGATACGCAGTATTTT	CASSPLAGLPDTQYF
TRBJ2-2	NA	TRBV24-1	few	TGTGCCACCAGTCCCACATACAACACCGGGGAGCTGTTTTTT	CATSPTYNTGELFF
TRBJ1-5	NA	TRBV6-6	few	TGTGCCAGCAGTTACGGGTCACAGGAGTATAGCAATCAGCCCCAGCATTTT	CASSYGSQEYSNQPQHF
TRBJ1-5	NA	TRBV3-1	many	TGTGCCAGCAGCCATTACAGGGCTCAGCCCCAGCATTTT	CASSHYRAQPQHF
TRBJ2-7	NA	TRBV4-1	many	TGCGCCAGCAGCCCATCCGCCTCCTACGAGCAGTACTTC	CASSPSASYEQYF